This T cell receptor (beta chain) is drawn from a study of T cell responses to AZD1222 COVID-19 vaccine. Study-wide results and caveats: Epitopes outside B.1.351 and B.1.1.7 mutated regions reportedly drew nearly half of spike TCRs. In a largely white British group with more females than males, clonal diversity was possibly underestimated.

V was cut by 7 bases and J by 4 bases, with 6 bases left in between. The length of the CDR3 is 10 residues. Germline CDR1 and CDR2: SGHNT and YYREEE (reference sequence). This clone has just a few counts. Its specificity is unknown. Here immunoSEQ multiplex PCR was the method, and the copy in TCRdb shows in-frame clones only, minus some. The sample holds 130,000 to 150,000 clones, around nine tenths seen once. The TCR comes from an adult in good health. V gene TRBV5-4 combines with J gene TRBJ2-7; TRBD1 might be the D (6 bases). Sequences were derived from peripheral blood, sampled on day 0 of AZD1222 vaccination. CDR3 residues: CASGQYEQYF. The CDR3 DNA reads as TGTGCCAGCGGACAGTACGAGCAGTACTTC.